This TCR beta chain was recorded in a study of T cells in Graves' hyperthyroidism and ophthalmopathy. The study's findings and limits: Peripheral blood also featured most of the thyroid clonotypes expanded above 0.001.

This clonotype was detected many times. Its matching antigen is unknown. Hyperthyroidism in the patients, aged 18 to 65, was newly diagnosed and under 2 months in duration. Uncontrolled infection, other autoimmune disease, pregnancy and lactation each barred patients from inclusion. Out of about 10 ml of fresh peripheral blood came the PBMCs. Amplification targeted TCR beta CDR3 regions from RNA transcripts. HTBI primers drove first-round RT-PCR of the TCR CDR3. TCRdb used MiXCR to reprocess the multiplex PCR reads, holding one entry per CDR3 protein. This table holds roughly 250,000 distinct CDR3 sequences, roughly 15% found once. Sample: blood. The source is a woman between 40 and 55 years old with Graves' hyperthyroidism that later progressed to Graves' ophthalmopathy.

As DNA, the CDR3 is TGTGCCACCTTGAGAGCGGGAGGGCCTGGAGAGCAGTACTTC. Translation gives CATLRAGGPGEQYF. The chain joins TRBV28 to TRBJ2-7; 10 positions agree with TRBD2. The V gene's germline CDR1 is MDHEN and CDR2 SYDVKM. The CDR3 is 14 residues long. The trim removed 10 bases at V and 7 bases at J, leaving 13 bases unmatched. The entire variable domain, with the rest obtained from reference TRBV28 and TRBJ2-7, is as follows: DVKVTQSSRYLVKRTGEKVFLECVQDMDHENMFWYRQDPGLGLRLIYFSYDVKMKEKGDIPEGYSVSREKKERFSLILESASTNQTSMYLCATLRAGGPGEQYFGPGTRLTVT.